The rows below give T cell receptor beta chains drawn from one sample of a study of T cell repertoires in cytomegalovirus infection. For these TCRs, the target antigens are not known. TCRdb recomputed calls from the reads with MiXCR, one row per CDR3 protein. The top ten clones hold roughly 14% of a sample with about 770,000 distinct CDR3 sequences, just under 30% of them seen once. Material: cultured CD8+ T cells from PBMCs, obtained from culture after CMV antigen stimulation. The receptors shown here come from a human donor in good health (CMV status not recorded). Some clones in this sample may be carry-over from other donors' samples. Both conserved end residues are part of each CDR3. The order of the fields is clone size, CDR3 length, J gene, V gene, D gene, CDR3 protein, CDR3 DNA. The D gene is left open where the match is weak. Size is stated for part of the rows, as once, few or many counts, or as a class when the clone is expanded.

few 16 TRBJ1-5 TRBV19 TRBD1 CASSARQGIRNQPQHF TGTGCCAGTAGTGCCCGACAGGGAATACGCAATCAGCCCCAGCATTTT
. 14 TRBJ2-5 TRBV7-9 . CASSFKASIETQYF TGTGCCAGCAGCTTCAAAGCCAGTATAGAGACCCAGTACTTC
. 15 TRBJ1-2 TRBV4-1 . CASSQEETPVYGYTF TGCGCCAGCAGCCAAGAGGAGACGCCCGTCTATGGCTACACCTTC
. 9 TRBJ1-5 TRBV10-3 . CATGWPQHF TGTGCCACCGGCTGGCCCCAGCATTTT
. 18 TRBJ1-5 TRBV12-3/TRBV12-4 . CASSPVWGLQYSNQPQHF TGTGCCAGCAGCCCGGTGTGGGGACTGCAATATAGCAATCAGCCCCAGCATTTT
. 16 TRBJ2-3 TRBV9 . CASSFPGDHDTDTQYF TGTGCCAGCAGCTTTCCGGGGGACCACGACACAGATACGCAGTATTTT
. 12 TRBJ1-1 TRBV2 . CASRGPDAEAFF TGTGCCAGCAGGGGGCCGGACGCTGAAGCTTTCTTT
few 12 TRBJ2-7 TRBV6-6 . CASSPTDYEQYF TGTGCCAGCAGCCCGACGGACTACGAGCAGTACTTC
many 12 TRBJ2-7 TRBV19 . CASATGSYEQYF TGTGCCAGTGCGACAGGCTCCTACGAGCAGTACTTC
. 14 TRBJ2-3 TRBV7-9 . CASSPRESPDTQYF TGTGCCAGCAGCCCCCGAGAGTCCCCAGATACGCAGTATTTT
. 14 TRBJ2-5 TRBV7-9 . CASSSPGRAKTQYF TGTGCCAGCAGCTCACCGGGACGGGCTAAGACCCAGTACTTC
. 14 TRBJ1-5 TRBV27 TRBD1 CASSLQGAAQPQHF TGTGCCAGCAGTTTACAGGGGGCCGCTCAGCCCCAGCATTTT
once 16 TRBJ1-6 TRBV6-1 TRBD1 CASSYNPETGVSPLHF TGTGCCAGCAGTTACAACCCCGAGACAGGGGTTTCACCCCTCCACTTT
many 16 TRBJ2-2 TRBV7-6 TRBD1 CASSPLGTGITGELFF TGTGCCAGCAGCCCATTAGGGACAGGGATAACCGGGGAGCTGTTTTTT
. 15 TRBJ2-7 TRBV19 . CASKLTDTPAHEQYF TGTGCCAGTAAATTGACCGACACACCAGCGCACGAGCAGTACTTC
. 14 TRBJ1-2 TRBV6-8 . CASTSGHLSYGYTF TGTGCCAGCACCTCGGGACACTTGAGCTATGGCTACACCTTC
few 15 TRBJ1-6 TRBV7-8 . CASSLAGIYNSPLHF TGTGCCAGCAGCTTGGCGGGCATCTATAATTCACCCCTCCACTTT
few 12 TRBJ1-1 TRBV19 TRBD1 CAVYRGWTEAFF TGTGCCGTCTACAGGGGATGGACTGAAGCTTTCTTT
many 17 TRBJ2-5 TRBV7-6 . CASSLEVAQFNQETQYF TGTGCCAGCAGCTTAGAAGTAGCGCAATTTAACCAAGAGACCCAGTACTTC
. 13 TRBJ1-6 TRBV7-6 . CASSFDVASPLHF TGTGCCAGCAGCTTTGACGTCGCTTCACCCCTCCACTTT
. 13 TRBJ1-4 TRBV19 . CASSLEGVEKLFF TGTGCAAGTAGTCTGGAGGGCGTTGAAAAACTGTTTTTT
few 16 TRBJ1-5 TRBV2 . CASISNAGTSNQPQHF TGTGCCAGCATTTCCAACGCAGGGACTAGCAATCAGCCCCAGCATTTT
many 14 TRBJ1-5 TRBV4-3 . CASSQDLSNQPQHF TGTGCCAGCAGCCAAGATCTTAGCAATCAGCCCCAGCATTTT